This is a list of T cell receptor beta chains from one sample in a study of control samples from healthy donors and cancer patients. Sequencing was performed with immunoSEQ multiplex PCR; in TCRdb, only in-frame clones are kept and a portion is missing. The repertoire holds a few thousand clones, with around 96% as singletons. The sample consisted of PBMCs. All receptors come from a man between 70 and 80 years old with colorectal cancer. The CDR3 runs from the conserved cysteine through the conserved F or W. The D gene is left open where the match is weak. Clone sizes are given selectively: once, few, many, or a class where the clone is expanded.

TRBV30	.	.	TRBJ1-1	TGTGCCTGGAGTGTCTCAGCCAACACTGAAGCTTTCTTT	CAWSVSANTEAFF
TRBV19	.	.	TRBJ1-5	TGTGCCAGTAGTATAGGGTACAGGGGCAATCAGCCCCAGCATTTT	CASSIGYRGNQPQHF
TRBV4-2	.	TRBD2	TRBJ2-3	TGTGCCAGCATTACAACCGGAGCGGGAGGGTGCACAGATACGCAGTATTTT	CASITTGAGGCTDTQYF
TRBV6-5	.	.	TRBJ1-5	TGTGCCAGCAGAGATCAGCAGACTAGCCAGGGGCCCCAGCATTTT	CASRDQQTSQGPQHF
TRBV4-2	.	.	TRBJ2-2	TGTGCCAGCAGCCAATTTCTTATGGGGGGCGGGGAGCTGTTTTTT	CASSQFLMGGGELFF
TRBV5-6	.	TRBD2	TRBJ2-1	TGTGCCAGCAGCTATCTAGCGGGGCACTCCTACAATGAGCAGTTCTTC	CASSYLAGHSYNEQFF
TRBV11-2	.	.	TRBJ2-7	TGTGCCAGCAGCTTAGAAGGTGGGGCTCACGAGCAGTACTTC	CASSLEGGAHEQYF
TRBV28	few	TRBD1	TRBJ1-1	TGTGCCAGCAGTTTAGAGTTAGGAGGGGGCAACACTGAAGCTTTCTTT	CASSLELGGGNTEAFF
TRBV25-1	.	.	TRBJ2-5	TGTGCCAGCAGCGCGGGACAGCTAGTTGGGGCCCAGTACTTC	CASSAGQLVGAQYF
TRBV7-2	.	.	TRBJ2-2	TGTGCCAGCAGCTTCGGGCAGGGTTACACCGGGGAGCTGTTTTTT	CASSFGQGYTGELFF
TRBV6-5	.	.	TRBJ2-7	TGTGCCAGCAGGGGGACCGCTGCTCGAAACTACGAGCAGTACTTC	CASRGTAARNYEQYF
TRBV6-2/TRBV6-3	.	TRBD1	TRBJ2-4	TGTGCCAGCAGTTACTCCGGGACAGGGGATTATTATGCCAAAAACATTCAGTACTTC	CASSYSGTGDYYAKNIQYF
TRBV18	once	.	TRBJ2-7	TGTGCCAGCTCCCCCGGGGCTCATGGGGAGCAGTACTTC	CASSPGAHGEQYF
TRBV6-1	.	.	TRBJ2-3	TGTGCCAGCAGTGAAAATAGTCCAGATACGCAGTATTTT	CASSENSPDTQYF
TRBV29-1	.	TRBD1	TRBJ2-1	TGCAGCGTCCGCAGGCAGGGGGATGGCAATGAGCAGTTCTTC	CSVRRQGDGNEQFF
TRBV5-5	.	TRBD1	TRBJ2-1	TGTGCCAGCGGTAGGACAGGACGGGACAATGAGCAGTTCTTC	CASGRTGRDNEQFF
TRBV6-5	.	.	TRBJ2-7	TGTGCCAGCAGTTACTCCGGCCAGGGGCCCTACGAGCAGTACTTC	CASSYSGQGPYEQYF
TRBV9	.	.	TRBJ1-2	TGTGCCAGCAGCGAGAGTGAGTCAGGGTTGTACTATGGCTACACCTTC	CASSESESGLYYGYTF
TRBV4-2	.	.	TRBJ2-1	TGTGCCAGCAGCCAAGTTGTAGGTTTGGGCAGACCCGATGAGCAGTTCTTC	CASSQVVGLGRPDEQFF
TRBV12-5	once	.	TRBJ2-2	TGTGCTAGTGGTTTGGTACAAGACACCGGGGAGCTGTTTTTT	CASGLVQDTGELFF
TRBV7-7	once	TRBD2	TRBJ2-7	TGTGCTAGCCCTTCCCTAGCGGGAGGGCACATCTCCTACGAGCAGTACTTC	CASPSLAGGHISYEQYF
TRBV5-1	.	.	TRBJ2-5	TGCGCCAGCAGCGAACAGGGTCCAACCGGCGAGACCCAGTACTTC	CASSEQGPTGETQYF
TRBV7-3	.	TRBD2	TRBJ2-1	TGTGCCAGCAGCGGTAGCGGGTCCTCCTACAATGAGCAGTTCTTC	CASSGSGSSYNEQFF